These T cell receptor beta chains were read from a single sample in a study of blood T cell repertoires in COVID-19. Assay: immunoSEQ multiplex PCR; the TCRdb copy retains only in-frame clones and omits some. The profile covers about 86,000 clones, with 87% appearing a single time and roughly 1.2% taken by the ten largest. The sequenced sample was peripheral blood. The receptor source for this set is a human donor in a cohort sampled during active COVID-19. Each CDR3 is given with its conserved first and last residue. D genes are given only for firm matches. Size tells how often a clone was seen (once, few, many) or the class of an expanded clone, and some rows leave it out.

cdr3_nt: TGTGCCACCAGCAGAGTCCTAGCGGGAGGGATCTACAATGAGCAGTTCTTC
cdr3_aa: CATSRVLAGGIYNEQFF
clone_size: -
d_call: TRBD2
v_call: TRBV15
j_call: TRBJ2-1

cdr3_nt: TGTGCCAGCAGCCTCCTCTGGAGCGCGAGTGAGACCCAGTACTTC
cdr3_aa: CASSLLWSASETQYF
clone_size: -
d_call: -
v_call: TRBV14
j_call: TRBJ2-5

cdr3_nt: TGTGCCAGCAGCCTTGGGCGGGTTAGCTCCTACGAGCAGTACTTC
cdr3_aa: CASSLGRVSSYEQYF
clone_size: few
d_call: -
v_call: TRBV7-2
j_call: TRBJ2-7

cdr3_nt: TGCGCCAGCAGCTTGGAGGGACAGAGGTACCAAGAGACCCAGTACTTC
cdr3_aa: CASSLEGQRYQETQYF
clone_size: -
d_call: TRBD1
v_call: TRBV5-1
j_call: TRBJ2-5

cdr3_nt: TGTGCCAGCAGCTGGTCGCAGGGAAACACCATATATTTT
cdr3_aa: CASSWSQGNTIYF
clone_size: -
d_call: -
v_call: TRBV12-3/TRBV12-4
j_call: TRBJ1-3

cdr3_nt: TGTGCCAGCAGGTCCAGGGGGCGCAGTAAAGATACGCAGTATTTT
cdr3_aa: CASRSRGRSKDTQYF
clone_size: -
d_call: TRBD1
v_call: TRBV28
j_call: TRBJ2-3

cdr3_nt: TGTGCCAGCAGTCCGTGGACAGGGAGAGGAACCGGGGAGCTGTTTTTT
cdr3_aa: CASSPWTGRGTGELFF
clone_size: -
d_call: TRBD1
v_call: TRBV28
j_call: TRBJ2-2

cdr3_nt: TGCGCCAGCAGCTTCTATCTTGGGAACACTGAAGCTTTCTTT
cdr3_aa: CASSFYLGNTEAFF
clone_size: -
d_call: -
v_call: TRBV5-1
j_call: TRBJ1-1

cdr3_nt: TGTGCCAGTACTTTGAACACTGAAGCTTTCTTT
cdr3_aa: CASTLNTEAFF
clone_size: once
d_call: -
v_call: TRBV19
j_call: TRBJ1-1

cdr3_nt: TGTGCCAGCAGCCCAGGGGGACGCTCTGGAAACACCATATATTTT
cdr3_aa: CASSPGGRSGNTIYF
clone_size: -
d_call: TRBD1
v_call: TRBV11-2
j_call: TRBJ1-3

cdr3_nt: TGTGCCAGCAGCCTCACCGACAGGAACACTGAAGCTTTCTTT
cdr3_aa: CASSLTDRNTEAFF
clone_size: once
d_call: -
v_call: TRBV7-9
j_call: TRBJ1-1

cdr3_nt: TGTGCCAGCAGCTTAAGGCCAGGGGACACTCAAAATTCACCCCTCCACTTT
cdr3_aa: CASSLRPGDTQNSPLHF
clone_size: -
d_call: -
v_call: TRBV7-2
j_call: TRBJ1-6

cdr3_nt: TGTGCCAGCAGCGACGGACTAGCGGATAACACCGGGGAGCTGTTTTTT
cdr3_aa: CASSDGLADNTGELFF
clone_size: -
d_call: TRBD2
v_call: TRBV9
j_call: TRBJ2-2

cdr3_nt: TGTGCCAGCAGCTTAGGGGGGGAGGGCAGGCACGAGCAGTACTTC
cdr3_aa: CASSLGGEGRHEQYF
clone_size: once
d_call: TRBD2
v_call: TRBV13
j_call: TRBJ2-7

cdr3_nt: TGTGCCAGCAGCCAGTACAGGATAGGGGATGAGCAGTTCTTC
cdr3_aa: CASSQYRIGDEQFF
clone_size: -
d_call: -
v_call: TRBV6-5
j_call: TRBJ2-1

cdr3_nt: TGCGCCAGCAGTCCCGGTTCAGGGGCCGTCGGGGAGACCCAGTACTTC
cdr3_aa: CASSPGSGAVGETQYF
clone_size: -
d_call: -
v_call: TRBV5-1
j_call: TRBJ2-5

cdr3_nt: TGTGCCAGCAGTTCGACAGCGGGAGTACCCTACGAGCAGTACTTC
cdr3_aa: CASSSTAGVPYEQYF
clone_size: -
d_call: TRBD2
v_call: TRBV4-2
j_call: TRBJ2-7

cdr3_nt: TGTGCCAGCAGTTACTCGCGGGGGGGCTACGAGCAGTACTTC
cdr3_aa: CASSYSRGGYEQYF
clone_size: -
d_call: TRBD2
v_call: TRBV6-2/TRBV6-3
j_call: TRBJ2-7

cdr3_nt: TGTGCCAGCAGCTTAGGAGGGCGGGACGGGGAGCTGTTTTTT
cdr3_aa: CASSLGGRDGELFF
clone_size: -
d_call: -
v_call: TRBV13
j_call: TRBJ2-2

cdr3_nt: TGTGCCAGCTCCTCAGGGCCAGGGGCCGAGCCCCAGCATTTT
cdr3_aa: CASSSGPGAEPQHF
clone_size: once
d_call: -
v_call: TRBV18
j_call: TRBJ1-5

cdr3_nt: TGTGCCAGCAGCTTAGAATCCCGACAGGGCTCGACTAACTATGGCTACACCTTC
cdr3_aa: CASSLESRQGSTNYGYTF
clone_size: -
d_call: TRBD1
v_call: TRBV7-8
j_call: TRBJ1-2

cdr3_nt: TGTGCCAGCAGTGAAACCACCCTGGGCGATCTGGGCACTGAAGCTTTCTTT
cdr3_aa: CASSETTLGDLGTEAFF
clone_size: -
d_call: -
v_call: TRBV25-1
j_call: TRBJ1-1

cdr3_nt: TGCAGCGTTGTGTCTAGCGGGGGCCTTACGAATGAGCAGTTCTTC
cdr3_aa: CSVVSSGGLTNEQFF
clone_size: -
d_call: TRBD2
v_call: TRBV29-1
j_call: TRBJ2-1

cdr3_nt: TGTGCCAGTAGTACCCCGGACAGGGGGCAATATCCGTCTAATGAAAAACTGTTTTTT
cdr3_aa: CASSTPDRGQYPSNEKLFF
clone_size: -
d_call: TRBD1
v_call: TRBV19
j_call: TRBJ1-4

cdr3_nt: TGTGCCAGCAGCTACCGTACGGGCACTGAAGCTTTCTTT
cdr3_aa: CASSYRTGTEAFF
clone_size: -
d_call: -
v_call: TRBV6-5
j_call: TRBJ1-1

cdr3_nt: TGTGCCAGCAGTTACATCGCCGGTGCAACTAATGAAAAACTGTTTTTT
cdr3_aa: CASSYIAGATNEKLFF
clone_size: once
d_call: -
v_call: TRBV6-6
j_call: TRBJ1-4

cdr3_nt: TGTGCCAGCAGCCAGAGCGCGGGAGGGCCGTACGAGCAGTACTTC
cdr3_aa: CASSQSAGGPYEQYF
clone_size: -
d_call: TRBD2
v_call: TRBV11-2
j_call: TRBJ2-7

cdr3_nt: TGTGCCAGCAGCCCGCTCTCGGTAAGCTCCTACGAGCAGTACTTC
cdr3_aa: CASSPLSVSSYEQYF
clone_size: few
d_call: -
v_call: TRBV7-8
j_call: TRBJ2-7

cdr3_nt: TGTGCCAGCAGCTGGCAGGAGGCAACCCCTGGAAACACCATATATTTT
cdr3_aa: CASSWQEATPGNTIYF
clone_size: -
d_call: -
v_call: TRBV13
j_call: TRBJ1-3

cdr3_nt: TGCGCCAGCAGTGAACCTTCCGACTACCGCACCGGGGAGCTGTTTTTT
cdr3_aa: CASSEPSDYRTGELFF
clone_size: -
d_call: -
v_call: TRBV10-2
j_call: TRBJ2-2

cdr3_nt: TGCGCCAGCAGCCAAGATGAGGAGGTGTCTCAGCCCCAGCATTTT
cdr3_aa: CASSQDEEVSQPQHF
clone_size: -
d_call: -
v_call: TRBV4-1
j_call: TRBJ1-5

cdr3_nt: TGTGCCAGCAGGGGACTAGCGGGAGGGAAGGGAGAGACCCAGTACTTC
cdr3_aa: CASRGLAGGKGETQYF
clone_size: -
d_call: TRBD2
v_call: TRBV11-2
j_call: TRBJ2-5

cdr3_nt: TGTGCCAGCAGCGGTAGCGGGACAAATGAGCAGTTCTTC
cdr3_aa: CASSGSGTNEQFF
clone_size: -
d_call: TRBD2
v_call: TRBV9
j_call: TRBJ2-1

cdr3_nt: TGTGCCAGCAGCCAAGATCTAGCGGGAGGCCTAGAGCAGTACTTC
cdr3_aa: CASSQDLAGGLEQYF
clone_size: few
d_call: TRBD2
v_call: TRBV4-2
j_call: TRBJ2-7

cdr3_nt: TGTGCCAGCAGTTTAAGGCAGGGCCATGAAAAACTGTTTTTT
cdr3_aa: CASSLRQGHEKLFF
clone_size: -
d_call: -
v_call: TRBV28
j_call: TRBJ1-4

cdr3_nt: TGTGCCAGCAGCCCAGCTAGCGGGAGGGAGGGTGAGCAGTTCTTC
cdr3_aa: CASSPASGREGEQFF
clone_size: -
d_call: TRBD2
v_call: TRBV7-3
j_call: TRBJ2-1

cdr3_nt: TGTGCCAGCAGCCCCGGGACTAGCGGGACCTACGAGCAGTACTTC
cdr3_aa: CASSPGTSGTYEQYF
clone_size: -
d_call: TRBD2
v_call: TRBV5-4
j_call: TRBJ2-7

cdr3_nt: TGCGCCAGCAGCCATGGAGAGAGAGCGCATCAGCCCCAGCATTTT
cdr3_aa: CASSHGERAHQPQHF
clone_size: few
d_call: -
v_call: TRBV10-2
j_call: TRBJ1-5

cdr3_nt: TGTGCCAGCAGCCCCAGCGGGCGCAGCTCCTACGAGCAGTACTTC
cdr3_aa: CASSPSGRSSYEQYF
clone_size: few
d_call: -
v_call: TRBV6-6
j_call: TRBJ2-7

cdr3_nt: TGTGCCAGCAGTTTATTGGGGGCGGGCAGCTACTCCTACGAGCAGTACTTC
cdr3_aa: CASSLLGAGSYSYEQYF
clone_size: -
d_call: -
v_call: TRBV28
j_call: TRBJ2-7

cdr3_nt: TGCGCCAGCAGCTTGGGAGCAGGAAACATGAACACTGAAGCTTTCTTT
cdr3_aa: CASSLGAGNMNTEAFF
clone_size: -
d_call: -
v_call: TRBV5-1
j_call: TRBJ1-1

cdr3_nt: TGCGCCAGCAGCCCTTCGGGACAGTCGGTAAACGAGCAGTACTTC
cdr3_aa: CASSPSGQSVNEQYF
clone_size: -
d_call: TRBD1
v_call: TRBV4-1
j_call: TRBJ2-7

cdr3_nt: TGTGCCACCAGTGATGGTAGCGGGAGGTGGGATGAGCAGTTCTTC
cdr3_aa: CATSDGSGRWDEQFF
clone_size: few
d_call: TRBD2
v_call: TRBV24-1
j_call: TRBJ2-1

cdr3_nt: TGTGCCAGCAGTGACGCCCCGGGACTAGAAGAGACCCAGTACTTC
cdr3_aa: CASSDAPGLEETQYF
clone_size: -
d_call: TRBD2
v_call: TRBV25-1
j_call: TRBJ2-5

cdr3_nt: TGTGCCAGCAGTTACTCCCCAGGGGTAGAAGAAAAACTGTTTTTT
cdr3_aa: CASSYSPGVEEKLFF
clone_size: -
d_call: -
v_call: TRBV6-2/TRBV6-3
j_call: TRBJ1-4

cdr3_nt: TGTGCCAGCACCCTTCAACGAGCGGCCTCCTACAATGAGCAGTTCTTC
cdr3_aa: CASTLQRAASYNEQFF
clone_size: -
d_call: -
v_call: TRBV28
j_call: TRBJ2-1

cdr3_nt: TGTGCCAGCAGTACCTCGGGAGGGAGGCACAATGAGCAGTTCTTC
cdr3_aa: CASSTSGGRHNEQFF
clone_size: -
d_call: TRBD2
v_call: TRBV27
j_call: TRBJ2-1

cdr3_nt: TGTGCCAGCAGCCCCCTGACTAGCGGGAGTAAGCAGTACTTC
cdr3_aa: CASSPLTSGSKQYF
clone_size: -
d_call: TRBD2
v_call: TRBV7-6
j_call: TRBJ2-7

cdr3_nt: TGCGCCAGCAGTACCACAGGGGATGGAAACACCATATATTTT
cdr3_aa: CASSTTGDGNTIYF
clone_size: -
d_call: TRBD1
v_call: TRBV10-2
j_call: TRBJ1-3

cdr3_nt: TGTGCCAGCAGTCGAGCGAGGGGAGCGGGAGGTTCCTACGAGCAGTACTTC
cdr3_aa: CASSRARGAGGSYEQYF
clone_size: -
d_call: TRBD2
v_call: TRBV7-8
j_call: TRBJ2-7

cdr3_nt: TGTGCCAGCACCGATAGGGAGCCTGAGCAGTTCTTC
cdr3_aa: CASTDREPEQFF
clone_size: few
d_call: -
v_call: TRBV4-2
j_call: TRBJ2-1